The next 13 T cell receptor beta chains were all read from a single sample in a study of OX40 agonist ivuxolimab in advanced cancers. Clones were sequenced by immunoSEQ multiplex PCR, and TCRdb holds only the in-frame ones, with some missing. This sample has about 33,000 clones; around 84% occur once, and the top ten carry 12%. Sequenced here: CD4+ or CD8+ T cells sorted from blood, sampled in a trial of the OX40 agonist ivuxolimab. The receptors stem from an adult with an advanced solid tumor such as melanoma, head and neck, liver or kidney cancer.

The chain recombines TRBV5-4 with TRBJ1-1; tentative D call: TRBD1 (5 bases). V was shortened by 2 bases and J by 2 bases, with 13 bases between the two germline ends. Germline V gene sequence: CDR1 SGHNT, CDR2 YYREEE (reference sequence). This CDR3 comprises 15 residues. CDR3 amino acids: CASSFIQGSNTEAFF. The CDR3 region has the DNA TGTGCCAGCAGCTTTATCCAGGGATCTAACACTGAAGCTTTCTTT.

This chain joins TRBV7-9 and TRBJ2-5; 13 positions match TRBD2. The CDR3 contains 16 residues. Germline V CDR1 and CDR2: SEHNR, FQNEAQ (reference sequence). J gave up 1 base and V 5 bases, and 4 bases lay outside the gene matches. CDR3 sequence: CASSPRTSGGQETQYF. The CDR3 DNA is TGTGCCAGCAGCCCCCGGACTAGCGGGGGCCAAGAGACCCAGTACTTC.

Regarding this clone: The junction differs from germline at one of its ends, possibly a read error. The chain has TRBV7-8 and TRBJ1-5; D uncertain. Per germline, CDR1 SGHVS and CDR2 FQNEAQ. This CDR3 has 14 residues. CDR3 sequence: CASSLEVPTEPQHF. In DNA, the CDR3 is TGTGCCAGCAGTTTAGAGGTACCCACGGAGCCCCAGCATTTT.

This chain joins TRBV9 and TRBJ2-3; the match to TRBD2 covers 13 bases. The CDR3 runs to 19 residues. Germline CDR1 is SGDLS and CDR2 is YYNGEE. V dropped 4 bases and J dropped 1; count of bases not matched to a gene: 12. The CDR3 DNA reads TGTGCCAGCAGCCCGAGGACTAGCGGGAGTCGGGGCCGCACAGATACGCAGTATTTT. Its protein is CASSPRTSGSRGRTDTQYF.

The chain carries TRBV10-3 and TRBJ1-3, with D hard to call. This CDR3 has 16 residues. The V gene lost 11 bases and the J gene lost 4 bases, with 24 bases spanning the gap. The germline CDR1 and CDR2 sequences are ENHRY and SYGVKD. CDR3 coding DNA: TGTGCCCCTAAAATTGGCGATTACTCGATCGGAAACACCATATATTTT. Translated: CAPKIGDYSIGNTIYF.

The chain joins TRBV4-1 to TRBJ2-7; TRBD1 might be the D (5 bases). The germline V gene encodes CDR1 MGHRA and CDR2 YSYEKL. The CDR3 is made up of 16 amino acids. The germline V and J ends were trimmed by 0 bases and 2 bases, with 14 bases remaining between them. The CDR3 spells CASSQDEAGSAYEQYF. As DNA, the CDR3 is TGCGCCAGCAGCCAAGATGAAGCAGGGTCGGCCTACGAGCAGTACTTC.

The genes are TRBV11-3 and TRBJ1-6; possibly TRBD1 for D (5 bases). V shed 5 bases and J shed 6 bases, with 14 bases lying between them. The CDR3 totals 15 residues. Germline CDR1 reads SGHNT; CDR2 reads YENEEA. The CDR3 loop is CASSLGRAPNSPLHF. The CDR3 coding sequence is TGTGCCAGCAGCCTTGGCAGGGCCCCTAATTCACCCCTCCACTTT.

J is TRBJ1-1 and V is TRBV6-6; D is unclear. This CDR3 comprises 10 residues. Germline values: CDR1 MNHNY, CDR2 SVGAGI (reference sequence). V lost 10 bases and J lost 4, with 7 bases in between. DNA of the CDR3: TGTGCCACGGCCGGCACTGAAGCTTTCTTT. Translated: CATAGTEAFF.

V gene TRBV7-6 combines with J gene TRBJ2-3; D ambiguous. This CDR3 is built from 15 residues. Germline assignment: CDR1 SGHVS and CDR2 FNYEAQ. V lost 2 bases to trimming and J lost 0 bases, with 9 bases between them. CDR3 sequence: CASSLNLRSTDTQYF. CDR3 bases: TGTGCCAGCAGCTTAAACCTACGGAGCACAGATACGCAGTATTTT.

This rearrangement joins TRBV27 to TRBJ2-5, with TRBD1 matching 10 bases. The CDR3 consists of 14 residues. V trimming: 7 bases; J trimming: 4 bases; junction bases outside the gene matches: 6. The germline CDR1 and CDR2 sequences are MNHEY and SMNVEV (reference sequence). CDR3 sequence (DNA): TGTGCCAGCATTTCGACAGGGGGCGGAGAGACCCAGTACTTC. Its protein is CASISTGGGETQYF.

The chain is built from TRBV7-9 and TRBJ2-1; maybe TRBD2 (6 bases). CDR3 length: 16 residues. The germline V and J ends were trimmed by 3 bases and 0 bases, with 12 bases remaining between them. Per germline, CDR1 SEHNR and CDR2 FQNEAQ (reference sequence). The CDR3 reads CASSFISGSSYNEQFF. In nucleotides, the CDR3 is TGTGCCAGCAGCTTTATTAGCGGCAGCTCCTACAATGAGCAGTTCTTC.

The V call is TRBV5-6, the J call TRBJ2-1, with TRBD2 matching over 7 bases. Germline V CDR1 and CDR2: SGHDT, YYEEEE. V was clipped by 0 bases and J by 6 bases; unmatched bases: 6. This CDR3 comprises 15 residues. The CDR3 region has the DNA TGTGCCAGCAGCTTGGGAGCGGGACCCGCCAATGAGCAGTTCTTC. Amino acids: CASSLGAGPANEQFF. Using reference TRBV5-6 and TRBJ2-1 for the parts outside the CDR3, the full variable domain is DAGVTQSPTHLIKTRGQQVTLRCSPKSGHDTVSWYQQALGQGPQFIFQYYEEEERQRGNFPDRFSGHQFPNYSSELNVNALLLGDSALYLCASSLGAGPANEQFFGPGTRLTVL.

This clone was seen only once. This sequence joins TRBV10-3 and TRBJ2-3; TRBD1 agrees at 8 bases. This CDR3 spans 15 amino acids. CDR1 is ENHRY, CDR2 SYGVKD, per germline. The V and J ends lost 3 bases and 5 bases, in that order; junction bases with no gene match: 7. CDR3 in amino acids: CAISEETGVGDTQYF. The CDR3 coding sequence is TGTGCCATCAGTGAAGAGACAGGGGTTGGAGATACGCAGTATTTT.